Presented here are 5 T cell receptor beta chains from one specimen sequenced in a study of regulatory T cells in long-lasting Graves disease. For TCR beta, libraries came from iRepertoire HTBI primers and Arm-PCR of CDR3 regions. One entry per CDR3 protein, called by TCRdb with MiXCR from the multiplex PCR reads. The sample has around 360,000 distinct CDR3 sequences, 15% to 20% seen once. Time point denoted: newly diagnosed GD, antithyroid drugs for less than 3 months. PBMC RNA served as the TCR library source. This same sample was also taken into another study, of T cells in Graves' hyperthyroidism and ophthalmopathy.

Sample: peripheral blood mononuclear cells (PBMCs), taken at new diagnosis, from a patient treated with antithyroid drugs. All receptors come from a woman between 18 and 29 years old with Graves disease.

In this sample, this clonotype turned up a few times. V usage is TRBV14 and J usage is TRBJ2-7, with 7 nucleotides matching TRBD1. CDR1 and CDR2 (germline): SGHDN, FVKESK. Trimming at V came to 3 bases and at J to 0 bases, leaving 5 bases not matched to a gene. The CDR3 length is 15 residues. The CDR3 reads CASSQPGTVSYEQYF. The CDR3 DNA follows: TGTGCCAGCAGCCAGCCTGGGACAGTCTCCTACGAGCAGTACTTC.

Concerning this clonotype itself: This may be a read error: a much more frequent sequence differs by one nucleotide. The chain combines TRBV12-3 or TRBV12-4 with TRBJ1-3; 8 positions match TRBD1. The CDR3 consists of 16 residues. In DNA form, the CDR3 reads TGTGGCAGCAGTTCAGTGGGCAGGGGGCCCTCAAACACCATATATTTT. This codes for CGSSSVGRGPSNTIYF.

This clonotype was picked up many times. This chain connects TRBV11-2 to TRBJ2-1, with a weak D call TRBD2 (7 bases). Between the trimmed V and J ends, which lost 7 bases and 3 bases, there was a span of 16 bases. Germline V lookup: CDR1 SGHAT, CDR2 FQNNGV. The CDR3 length is 15 residues. The CDR3 DNA follows: TGTGCCAGCACTGTTCGGGGGGCCAGCTACAATGAGCAGTTCTTC. This codes for CASTVRGASYNEQFF.

At least ten counts were recorded for this clonotype. The chain combines TRBV6-1 with TRBJ2-7; 9 bases are shared with TRBD1. The CDR3 runs 13 residues. V lost 8 bases to trimming and J lost 0 bases; unmatched junction nucleotides: 2. CDR1 MNHNS and CDR2 SASEGT come from the germline V gene. CDR3: CASGTGNSYEQYF. CDR3 nucleotides: TGTGCCAGCGGGACAGGGAACTCCTACGAGCAGTACTTC.

Many counts were recorded for this clonotype. The V call is TRBV11-2, the J call TRBJ1-1; D gene uncertain. The germline V gene has CDR1 SGHAT and CDR2 FQNNGV. The length of the CDR3 is 15 residues. V was shortened by 1 base and J by 3 bases, with 12 bases between the two germline ends. CDR3 DNA: TGTGCCAGCAGCTTAGTAGTGGCAGACTACACTGAAGCTTTCTTT. Translation gives CASSLVVADYTEAFF.